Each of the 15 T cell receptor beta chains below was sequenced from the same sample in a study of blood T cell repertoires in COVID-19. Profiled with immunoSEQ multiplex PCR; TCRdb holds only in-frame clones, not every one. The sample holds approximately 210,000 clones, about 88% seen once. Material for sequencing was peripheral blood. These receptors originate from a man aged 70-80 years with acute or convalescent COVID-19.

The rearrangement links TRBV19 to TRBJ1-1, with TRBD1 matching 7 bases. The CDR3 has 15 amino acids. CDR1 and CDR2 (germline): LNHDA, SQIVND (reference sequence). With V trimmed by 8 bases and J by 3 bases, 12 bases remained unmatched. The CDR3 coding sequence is TGTGCCAGTTTAGACGGGGGGGGACAGTACACTGAAGCTTTCTTT. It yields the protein CASLDGGGQYTEAFF.

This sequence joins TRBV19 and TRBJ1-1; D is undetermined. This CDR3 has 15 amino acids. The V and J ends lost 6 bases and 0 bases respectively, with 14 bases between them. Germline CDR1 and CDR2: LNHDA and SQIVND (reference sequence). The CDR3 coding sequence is TGTGCCAGTAGCCCCCCACAGAAAGTGAACACTGAAGCTTTCTTT. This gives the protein CASSPPQKVNTEAFF. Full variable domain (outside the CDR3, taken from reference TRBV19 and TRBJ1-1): DGGITQSPKYLFRKEGQNVTLSCEQNLNHDAMYWYRQDPGQGLRLIYYSQIVNDFQKGDIAEGYSVSREKKESFPLTVTSAQKNPTAFYLCASSPPQKVNTEAFFGQGTRLTVV.

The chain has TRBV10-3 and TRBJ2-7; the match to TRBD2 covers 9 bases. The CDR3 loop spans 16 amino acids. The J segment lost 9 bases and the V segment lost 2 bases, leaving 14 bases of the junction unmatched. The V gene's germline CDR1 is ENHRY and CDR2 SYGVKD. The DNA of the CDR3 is TGTGCCATCAGTGAGACGAGCGGGAGGACCTTACGAGGGCAGTACTTC. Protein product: CAISETSGRTLRGQYF.

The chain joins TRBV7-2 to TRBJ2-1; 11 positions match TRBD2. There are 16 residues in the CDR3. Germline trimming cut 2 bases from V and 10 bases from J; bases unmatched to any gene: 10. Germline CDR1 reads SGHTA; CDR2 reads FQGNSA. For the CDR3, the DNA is TGTGCCAGCAGCTTACAAGGGGGTAGCGGGAGGGGAGAGCAGTTCTTC. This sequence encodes CASSLQGGSGRGEQFF.

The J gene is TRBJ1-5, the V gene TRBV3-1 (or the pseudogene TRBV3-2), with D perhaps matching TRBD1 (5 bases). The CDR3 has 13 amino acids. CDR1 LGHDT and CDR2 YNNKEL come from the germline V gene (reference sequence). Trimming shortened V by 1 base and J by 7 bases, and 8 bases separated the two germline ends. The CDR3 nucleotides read TGTGCCAGCAGCCAAGGGGGGAGGCAGCCCCAGCATTTT. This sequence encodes CASSQGGRQPQHF.

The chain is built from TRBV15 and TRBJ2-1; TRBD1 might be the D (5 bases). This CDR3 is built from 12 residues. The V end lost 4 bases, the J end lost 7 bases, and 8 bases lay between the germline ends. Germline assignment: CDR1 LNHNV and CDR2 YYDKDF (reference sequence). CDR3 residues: CATSMTVNEQFF. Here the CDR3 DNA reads TGTGCCACCAGCATGACAGTTAATGAGCAGTTCTTC.

The CDR3 nucleotides are TGTGCCAGCAGCCAAGATTTCGGCTATGGCTACACCTTC. Translation: CASSQDFGYGYTF. This rearrangement joins TRBV14 to TRBJ1-2; D gene unclear. Between the trimmed V and J ends, which lost 0 bases and 4 bases, there was a span of 6 bases. Germline V gene data show CDR1 as SGHDN and CDR2 as FVKESK. There are 13 residues in the CDR3.

The CDR3 protein is CASSPDRGEQYF. The DNA of the CDR3 is TGTGCCAGCTCACCAGACAGGGGCGAGCAGTACTTC. V and J are TRBV18 and TRBJ2-7, with 8 bases fitting TRBD1. Per the germline V gene, CDR1 is KGHSH and CDR2 is LQKENI. The CDR3 runs 12 residues. Losses at the gene ends were 2 bases for V and 6 bases for J; bases not matched to a gene: 0.

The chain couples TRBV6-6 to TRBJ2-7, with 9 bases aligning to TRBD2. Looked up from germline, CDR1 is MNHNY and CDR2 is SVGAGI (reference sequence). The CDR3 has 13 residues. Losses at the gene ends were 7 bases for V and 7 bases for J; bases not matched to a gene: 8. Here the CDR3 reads CASTRSGRWEQYF. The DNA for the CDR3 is TGTGCCAGCACTCGAAGCGGGAGGTGGGAGCAGTACTTC.

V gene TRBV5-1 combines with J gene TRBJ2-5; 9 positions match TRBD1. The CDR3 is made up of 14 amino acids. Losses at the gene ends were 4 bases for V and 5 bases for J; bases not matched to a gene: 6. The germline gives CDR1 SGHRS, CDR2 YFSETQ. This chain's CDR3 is CASSPGTGSETQYF. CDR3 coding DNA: TGCGCCAGCAGCCCCGGGACAGGGAGCGAGACCCAGTACTTC.

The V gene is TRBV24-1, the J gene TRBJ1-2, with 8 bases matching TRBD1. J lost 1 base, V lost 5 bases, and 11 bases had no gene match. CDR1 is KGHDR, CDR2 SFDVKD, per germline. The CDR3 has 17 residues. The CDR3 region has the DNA TGTGCCACCAGTGGGGGGTTTGGACAGGGCAGTAACTATGGCTACACCTTC. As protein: CATSGGFGQGSNYGYTF.

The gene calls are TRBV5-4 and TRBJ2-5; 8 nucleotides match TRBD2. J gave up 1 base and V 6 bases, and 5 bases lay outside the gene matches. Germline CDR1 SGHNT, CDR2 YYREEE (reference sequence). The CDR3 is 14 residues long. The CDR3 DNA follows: TGTGCCAGCAACCCGGGGGGGTCCCAAGAGACCCAGTACTTC. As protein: CASNPGGSQETQYF.

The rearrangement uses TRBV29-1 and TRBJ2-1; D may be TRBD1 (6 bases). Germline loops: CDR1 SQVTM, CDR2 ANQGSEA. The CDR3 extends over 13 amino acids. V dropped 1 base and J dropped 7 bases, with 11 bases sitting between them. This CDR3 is CSVEGSGTNEQFF. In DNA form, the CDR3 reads TGCAGCGTTGAAGGCTCCGGGACAAATGAGCAGTTCTTC.

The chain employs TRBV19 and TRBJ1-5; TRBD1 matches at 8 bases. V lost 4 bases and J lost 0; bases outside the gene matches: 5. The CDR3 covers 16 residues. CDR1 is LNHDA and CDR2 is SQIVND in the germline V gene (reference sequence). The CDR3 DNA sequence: TGTGCCAGTAGTACGACTACAGGGGGTAGCAATCAGCCCCAGCATTTT. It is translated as CASSTTTGGSNQPQHF. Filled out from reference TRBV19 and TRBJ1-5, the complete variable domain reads DGGITQSPKYLFRKEGQNVTLSCEQNLNHDAMYWYRQDPGQGLRLIYYSQIVNDFQKGDIAEGYSVSREKKESFPLTVTSAQKNPTAFYLCASSTTTGGSNQPQHFGDGTRLSIL.

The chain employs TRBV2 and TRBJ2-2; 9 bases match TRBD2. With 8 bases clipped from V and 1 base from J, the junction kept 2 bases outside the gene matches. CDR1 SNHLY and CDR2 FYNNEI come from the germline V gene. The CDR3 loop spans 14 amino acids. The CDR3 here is CASGAGGNTGELFF. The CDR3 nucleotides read TGTGCCAGCGGAGCGGGAGGGAACACCGGGGAGCTGTTTTTT.